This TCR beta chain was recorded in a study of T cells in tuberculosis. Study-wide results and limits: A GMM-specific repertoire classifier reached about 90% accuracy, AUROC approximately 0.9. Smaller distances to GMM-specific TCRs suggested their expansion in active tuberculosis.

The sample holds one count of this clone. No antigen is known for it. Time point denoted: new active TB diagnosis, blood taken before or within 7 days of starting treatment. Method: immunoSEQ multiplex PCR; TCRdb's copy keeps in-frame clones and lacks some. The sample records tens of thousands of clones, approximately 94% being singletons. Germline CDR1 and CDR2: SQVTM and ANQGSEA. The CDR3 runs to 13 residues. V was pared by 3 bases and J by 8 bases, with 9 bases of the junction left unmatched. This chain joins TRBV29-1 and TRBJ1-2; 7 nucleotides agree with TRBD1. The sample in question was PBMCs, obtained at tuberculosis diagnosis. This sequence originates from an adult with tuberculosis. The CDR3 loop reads CSVDPDRASGYTF. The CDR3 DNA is TGCAGCGTTGACCCAGACAGGGCTTCAGGCTACACCTTC.